The next 20 T cell receptor beta chains were all read from a single sample in a study of T-cell reconstitution after alpha-beta-depleted transplantation in children. It was with unique molecular identifiers that the TCRbeta library was prepared. TCRdb fed the PCR reads into MiXCR, producing one record per CDR3 protein. The sample yields hundreds of thousands of distinct CDR3 sequences, around an eighth seen once. Sequenced material: PBMCs from the stem cell graft donor, taken from the stem cell graft. The receptors shown here come from a human donor who donated a stem cell graft to a child with combined immunodeficiency.

This clonotype was observed at least ten times. This sequence joins TRBV13 and TRBJ1-1; no reliable D call. This CDR3 has 16 residues. The ends were cut back, 0 bases at V and 3 bases at J, with 14 bases in the middle. Germline V gene data show CDR1 as PRHDT and CDR2 as FYEKMQ (reference sequence). DNA of the CDR3: TGTGCCAGCAGCTTAGGCCGGGCCCTCTTGGACACTGAAGCTTTCTTT. It translates to CASSLGRALLDTEAFF.

The J gene is TRBJ2-1, the V gene TRBV6-2 or TRBV6-3, with 11 bases that match TRBD2. Germline V gene lookup returns CDR1 MNHEY and CDR2 SVGEGT. This CDR3 is 15 amino acids long. Trimming took 2 bases from V and 6 from J; bases not matched to a gene: 3. DNA of the CDR3: TGTGCCAGCAGTTACCTAGCGGGGGGAAGCAATGAGCAGTTCTTC. Translating gives CASSYLAGGSNEQFF.

This chain joins TRBV5-1 and TRBJ1-2, with 9 bases aligning to TRBD1. The CDR3 runs to 14 residues. The germline V gene has CDR1 SGHRS and CDR2 YFSETQ. Germline trimming cut 4 bases from V and 7 bases from J; bases unmatched to any gene: 8. The CDR3 DNA reads TGCGCCAGCAGCCCGGGACAGGGAGGAAGTGGCTACACCTTC. Translation: CASSPGQGGSGYTF.

This clonotype was observed a few times. The V call is TRBV25-1, the J call TRBJ2-3; 7 bases map to TRBD1. The CDR3 spans 19 residues. V lost 1 base, J lost 1 base, and 14 bases stayed unmatched. Germline V lookup: CDR1 MGHDK, CDR2 SYGVNS. The CDR3 sequence is CASSELRDREWVGTDTQYF. CDR3 DNA sequence: TGTGCCAGCAGTGAATTACGGGACAGAGAGTGGGTTGGCACAGATACGCAGTATTTT.

This clonotype was detected many times. This chain connects TRBV7-3 to TRBJ2-5; 13 bases are shared with TRBD2. Germline CDR1 reads SGHTA; CDR2 reads FQGTGA. J lost 6 bases, V lost 4 bases, and 23 bases had no gene match. This CDR3 comprises 21 residues. The CDR3 loop is CASSSPRSLFTSGGAGKTQYF. In nucleotides, the CDR3 is TGTGCCAGCAGCTCACCCCGCTCCCTATTTACTAGCGGGGGGGCCGGAAAGACCCAGTACTTC.

This clonotype was observed many times. The chain recombines TRBV9 with TRBJ2-3; D is perhaps TRBD1 or TRBD2 (6 bases each). CDR3 length equals 15 residues. Germline values: CDR1 SGDLS, CDR2 YYNGEE. V lost 4 bases, J lost 6 bases, and 18 bases lay in between. CDR3 in amino acids: CASSPNPRGGDTQYF. As DNA, the CDR3 is TGTGCCAGCAGCCCCAACCCCAGGGGAGGCGATACGCAGTATTTT. The full variable domain, its missing parts supplied by reference TRBV9 and TRBJ2-3, is DSGVTQTPKHLITATGQRVTLRCSPRSGDLSVYWYQQSLDQGLQFLIQYYNGEERAKGNILERFSAQQFPDLHSELNLSSLELGDSALYFCASSPNPRGGDTQYFGPGTRLTVL.

There are a few counts of this clonotype. The chain uses TRBV6-1 and TRBJ2-7, with TRBD1 identical over 7 bases. CDR1 MNHNS and CDR2 SASEGT come from the germline V gene. The CDR3 runs to 13 residues. V lost 8 bases and J lost 5; bases outside the gene matches: 9. CDR3 sequence: CASRQGIYNEQYF. CDR3 DNA sequence: TGTGCCAGCCGACAGGGCATCTACAACGAGCAGTACTTC.

Details on this clonotype: A junction end diverges from the germline sequence, so it may reflect a read error. The V and J genes are TRBV20-1 and TRBJ2-1; 10 bases are shared with TRBD1. Germline assignment: CDR1 DFQATT and CDR2 SNEGSKA (reference sequence). The CDR3 covers 17 residues. CDR3 protein: CCAAPLPGQGHYNEQFF. CDR3 nucleotide sequence: TGCTGTGCTGCTCCCCTACCGGGACAGGGGCACTACAATGAGCAGTTCTTC.

This clonotype has just a few counts. The V call is TRBV20-1, the J call TRBJ1-1, with 7 bases that match TRBD1. CDR1 and CDR2 (germline): DFQATT, SNEGSKA (reference sequence). With 2 bases clipped from V and 9 bases from J, the junction kept 9 bases outside the gene matches. This CDR3 region has 13 residues. CDR3 residues: CSARHDRASQAFF. CDR3 nucleotide sequence: TGCAGTGCTAGACACGACAGGGCAAGTCAAGCTTTCTTT.

This clonotype was seen repeatedly, ten times or more. An end of the junction differs from the germline gene, which may be a read error. The gene calls are TRBV6-1 and TRBJ2-7; 7 nucleotides agree with TRBD1. This CDR3 has 15 residues. Germline V gene sequence: CDR1 MNHNS, CDR2 SASEGT. In DNA, the CDR3 is TGTGCCAGCAGTGAAACCGACAGGGCCTCCAACGAGCAGTACTTC. It is translated as CASSETDRASNEQYF.

This clonotype was observed a handful of times. J is TRBJ1-2 and V is TRBV29-1; TRBD1 agrees at 7 bases. The germline V gene encodes CDR1 SQVTM and CDR2 ANQGSEA. This CDR3 comprises 11 residues. The J segment lost 8 bases and the V segment lost 2 bases, leaving 2 bases of the junction unmatched. The CDR3, as DNA: TGCAGCGTTGAAAGGGGGCAGGGCTACACCTTC. Protein sequence: CSVERGQGYTF. Based on the CDR3 plus reference TRBV29-1 and TRBJ1-2, the full variable domain is SAVISQKPSRDICQRGTSLTIQCQVDSQVTMMFWYRQQPGQSLTLIATANQGSEATYESGFVIDKFPISRPNLTFSTLTVSNMSPEDSSIYLCSVERGQGYTFGSGTRLTVV.

V is TRBV2 and J is TRBJ1-2; maybe TRBD1 (6 bases). CDR1 is SNHLY, CDR2 FYNNEI, per germline. The CDR3 covers 13 residues. Trimming removed 6 bases from V and 4 bases from J, with 12 bases in between. Here the CDR3 reads CASSGTGPYGYTF. The CDR3 bases are TGTGCCAGCAGCGGAACAGGGCCCTATGGCTACACCTTC.

This clonotype showed up just a few times. The chain couples TRBV5-6 to TRBJ1-1, with 7 nucleotides matching TRBD1. CDR1 SGHDT and CDR2 YYEEEE come from the germline V gene. V shed 4 bases and J 1 base; nucleotides not matched to a gene: 22. The CDR3 runs 20 residues. The CDR3, as DNA: TGTGCCAGCAGCGACAGGGTGTTTGACGTCGACACAGACAAGAACACTGAAGCTTTCTTT. The encoded protein is CASSDRVFDVDTDKNTEAFF. The full variable domain, in which reference TRBV5-6 and TRBJ1-1 provide the parts outside the CDR3, is DAGVTQSPTHLIKTRGQQVTLRCSPKSGHDTVSWYQQALGQGPQFIFQYYEEEERQRGNFPDRFSGHQFPNYSSELNVNALLLGDSALYLCASSDRVFDVDTDKNTEAFFGQGTRLTVV.

The rearrangement uses TRBV12-3 or TRBV12-4 and TRBJ2-7, with 12 bases lining up with TRBD2. V lost 6 bases to trimming and J lost 0 bases; unmatched junction nucleotides: 6. This CDR3 region has 16 residues. The CDR3 sequence: CASSQELAGGSYEQYF. The CDR3, as DNA: TGTGCCAGCAGCCAAGAACTAGCGGGGGGCTCCTACGAGCAGTACTTC.

The V and J genes are TRBV7-3 and TRBJ2-3; the match to TRBD1 covers 9 bases. Germline V lookup: CDR1 SGHTA, CDR2 FQGTGA. V trimming: 3 bases; J trimming: 0 bases; junction bases outside the gene matches: 4. The CDR3 extends over 16 amino acids. The CDR3 DNA reads as TGTGCCAGCAGCTTCGGGACAGGGTTAAGCACAGATACGCAGTATTTT. It codes for CASSFGTGLSTDTQYF.

The V and J genes are TRBV4-2 and TRBJ2-7; D assignment may be TRBD1 or TRBD2 (6 bases each). V was pared by 8 bases and J by 2 bases, with 22 bases between. CDR3 length: 16 residues. Germline lookup yields CDR1 LGHNA and CDR2 YNFKEQ. The CDR3 nucleotides are TGTGCCAGCGGACAGCCGCCTAGCGCCAGTACCTACGAGCAGTACTTC. It codes for CASGQPPSASTYEQYF.

V usage is TRBV19 and J usage is TRBJ2-1, with 10 positions matching TRBD2. Per germline, CDR1 LNHDA and CDR2 SQIVND (reference sequence). The V gene end was trimmed by 10 bases and the J gene end by 2 bases; junction bases not matched to a gene: 5. The CDR3 runs 14 residues. As DNA, the CDR3 is TGTGCCACCCGAACTAGCGGGACCTACAATGAGCAGTTCTTC. Protein sequence: CATRTSGTYNEQFF.

This clonotype has ten or more counts. The chain joins TRBV20-1 to TRBJ2-1; D might be TRBD1 (5 bases). The CDR3 contains 14 residues. The V gene lost 5 bases and the J gene lost 9 bases, with 20 bases spanning the gap. Germline V gives CDR1 DFQATT, CDR2 SNEGSKA (reference sequence). The CDR3 loop reads CSASHTYPGFEQFF. The CDR3 DNA sequence: TGCAGTGCTTCCCACACCTACCCAGGGTTTGAGCAGTTCTTC.

In its sample, this clonotype was seen many times. The chain combines TRBV7-2 with TRBJ2-5, with 13 bases fitting TRBD2. The CDR3 runs 16 residues. The V gene's germline CDR1 is SGHTA and CDR2 FQGNSA. J lost 4 bases, V lost 5 bases, and 7 bases had no gene match. The chain's CDR3 is CASSPTRTSGGETQYF. The CDR3, as DNA: TGTGCCAGCAGCCCTACCCGGACTAGCGGGGGAGAGACCCAGTACTTC.

This clonotype has only a few counts. J is TRBJ2-7 and V is TRBV7-9; D gene uncertain. Germline V CDR1 and CDR2: SEHNR, FQNEAQ (reference sequence). V was trimmed by 7 bases and J by 7 bases, leaving 11 bases between them. The CDR3 is made up of 11 amino acids. Here the CDR3 DNA reads TGTGCCAGCACCCTACTCGTGGAGCAGTACTTC. Translating gives CASTLLVEQYF. Combining the CDR3 with reference TRBV7-9 and TRBJ2-7 gives the whole variable domain DTGVSQNPRHKITKRGQNVTFRCDPISEHNRLYWYRQTLGQGPEFLTYFQNEAQLEKSRLLSDRFSAERPKGSFSTLEIQRTEQGDSAMYLCASTLLVEQYFGPGTRLTVT.